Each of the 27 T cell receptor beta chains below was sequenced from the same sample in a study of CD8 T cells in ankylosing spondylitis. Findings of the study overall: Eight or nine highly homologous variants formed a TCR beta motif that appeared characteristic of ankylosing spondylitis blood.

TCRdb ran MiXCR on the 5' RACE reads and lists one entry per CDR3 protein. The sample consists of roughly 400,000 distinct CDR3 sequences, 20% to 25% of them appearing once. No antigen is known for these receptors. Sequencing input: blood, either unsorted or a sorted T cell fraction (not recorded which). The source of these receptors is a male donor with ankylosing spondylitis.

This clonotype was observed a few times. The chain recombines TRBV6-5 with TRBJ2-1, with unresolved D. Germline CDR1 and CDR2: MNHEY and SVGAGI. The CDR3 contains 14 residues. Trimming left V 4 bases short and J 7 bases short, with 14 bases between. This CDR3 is CASSSAQAYNEQFF. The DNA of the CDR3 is TGTGCCAGCAGTTCAGCCCAAGCTTATAATGAGCAGTTCTTC.

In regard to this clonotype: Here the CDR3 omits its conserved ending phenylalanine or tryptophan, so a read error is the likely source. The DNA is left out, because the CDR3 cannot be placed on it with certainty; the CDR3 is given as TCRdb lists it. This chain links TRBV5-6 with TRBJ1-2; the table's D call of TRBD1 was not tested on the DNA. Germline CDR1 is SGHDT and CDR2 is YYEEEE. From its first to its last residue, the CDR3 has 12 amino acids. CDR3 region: CASSLYRTVPLL.

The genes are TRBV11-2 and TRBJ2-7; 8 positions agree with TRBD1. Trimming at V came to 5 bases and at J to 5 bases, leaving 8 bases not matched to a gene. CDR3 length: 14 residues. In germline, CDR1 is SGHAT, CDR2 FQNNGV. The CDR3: CASSRRGPLDEQYF. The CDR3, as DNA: TGTGCCAGCAGCCGCAGGGGGCCTCTGGACGAGCAGTACTTC.

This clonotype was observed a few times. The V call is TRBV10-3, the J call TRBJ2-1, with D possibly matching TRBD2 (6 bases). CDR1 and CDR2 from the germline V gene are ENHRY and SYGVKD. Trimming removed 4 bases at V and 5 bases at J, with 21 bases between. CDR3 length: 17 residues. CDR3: CAISGRGGASDDNEQFF. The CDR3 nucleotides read TGTGCCATCAGTGGCCGGGGTGGGGCTAGCGACGACAATGAGCAGTTCTTC.

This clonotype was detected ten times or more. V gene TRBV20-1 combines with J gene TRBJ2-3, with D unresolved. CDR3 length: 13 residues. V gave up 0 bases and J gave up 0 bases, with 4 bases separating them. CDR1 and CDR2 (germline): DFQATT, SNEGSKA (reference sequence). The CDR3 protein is CSARDHSTDTQYF. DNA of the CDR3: TGCAGTGCTAGAGATCATAGCACAGATACGCAGTATTTT.

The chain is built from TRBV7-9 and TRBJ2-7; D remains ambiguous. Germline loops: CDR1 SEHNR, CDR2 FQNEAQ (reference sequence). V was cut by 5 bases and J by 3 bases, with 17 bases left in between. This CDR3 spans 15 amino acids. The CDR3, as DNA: TGTGCCAGCAGCCCCCCCCCGTTAGGGATCTACGAGCAGTACTTC. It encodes CASSPPPLGIYEQYF.

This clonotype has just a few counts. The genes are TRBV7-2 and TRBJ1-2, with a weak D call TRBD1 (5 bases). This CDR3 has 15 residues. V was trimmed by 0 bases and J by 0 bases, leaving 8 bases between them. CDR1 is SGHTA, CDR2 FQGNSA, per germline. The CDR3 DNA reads TGTGCCAGCAGCTTAGCGACAGCTGCTAACTATGGCTACACCTTC. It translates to CASSLATAANYGYTF.

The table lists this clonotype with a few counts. The CDR3 loop is CASSINGGREQYF. The CDR3 DNA reads as TGTGCCAGTAGTATAAACGGCGGGAGGGAGCAGTACTTC. This sequence joins TRBV19 and TRBJ2-7; 8 bases fit TRBD2. This CDR3 spans 13 amino acids. After removal of 2 bases from V and 7 bases from J, the junction contained 4 bases not matched to a gene. Germline CDR1 and CDR2: LNHDA and SQIVND (reference sequence).

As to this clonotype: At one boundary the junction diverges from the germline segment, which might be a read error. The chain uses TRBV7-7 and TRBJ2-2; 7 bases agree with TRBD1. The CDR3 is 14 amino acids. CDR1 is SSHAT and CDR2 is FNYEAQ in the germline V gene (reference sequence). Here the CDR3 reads CASSSQGHTGELFF. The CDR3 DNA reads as TGTGCTAGCAGCTCACAGGGGCACACCGGGGAGCTGTTTTTT.

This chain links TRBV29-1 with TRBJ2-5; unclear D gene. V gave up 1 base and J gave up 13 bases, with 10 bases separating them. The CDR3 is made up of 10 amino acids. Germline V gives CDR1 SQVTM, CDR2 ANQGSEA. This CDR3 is CSVEGTVRYF. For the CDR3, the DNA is TGCAGCGTTGAAGGAACAGTCAGGTACTTC.

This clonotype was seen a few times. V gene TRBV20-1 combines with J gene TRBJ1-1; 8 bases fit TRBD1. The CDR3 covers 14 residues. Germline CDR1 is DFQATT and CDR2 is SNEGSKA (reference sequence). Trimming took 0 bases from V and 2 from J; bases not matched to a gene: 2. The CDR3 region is CSARDSGGNTEAFF. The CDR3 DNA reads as TGCAGTGCTAGAGATTCAGGGGGCAACACTGAAGCTTTCTTT.

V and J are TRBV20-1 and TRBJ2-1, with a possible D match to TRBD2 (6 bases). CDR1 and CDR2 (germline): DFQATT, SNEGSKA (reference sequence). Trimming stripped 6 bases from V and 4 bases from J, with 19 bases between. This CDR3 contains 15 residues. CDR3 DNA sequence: TGCAGTGCCACCACTAGCCGGGCCCGATACAATGAGCAGTTCTTC. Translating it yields CSATTSRARYNEQFF.

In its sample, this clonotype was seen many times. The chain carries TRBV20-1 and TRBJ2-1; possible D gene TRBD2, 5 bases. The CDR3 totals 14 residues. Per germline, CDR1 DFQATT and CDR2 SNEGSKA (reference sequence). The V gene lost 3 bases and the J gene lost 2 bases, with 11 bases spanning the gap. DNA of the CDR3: TGCAGTGCTAGGAAGAGCGGTCCCTACAATGAGCAGTTCTTC. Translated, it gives CSARKSGPYNEQFF.

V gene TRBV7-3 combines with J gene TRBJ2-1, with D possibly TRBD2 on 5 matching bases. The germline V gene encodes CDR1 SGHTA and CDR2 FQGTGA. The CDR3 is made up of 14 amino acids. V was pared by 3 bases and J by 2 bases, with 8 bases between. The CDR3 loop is CASSFEGPYNEQFF. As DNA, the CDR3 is TGTGCCAGCAGCTTTGAGGGCCCCTACAATGAGCAGTTCTTC.

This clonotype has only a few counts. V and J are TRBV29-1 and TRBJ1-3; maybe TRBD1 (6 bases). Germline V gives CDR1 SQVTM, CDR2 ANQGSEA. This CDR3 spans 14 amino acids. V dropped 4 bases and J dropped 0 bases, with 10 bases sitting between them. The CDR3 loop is CSVVRGASGNTIYF. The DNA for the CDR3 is TGCAGCGTTGTACGGGGGGCCTCTGGAAACACCATATATTTT.

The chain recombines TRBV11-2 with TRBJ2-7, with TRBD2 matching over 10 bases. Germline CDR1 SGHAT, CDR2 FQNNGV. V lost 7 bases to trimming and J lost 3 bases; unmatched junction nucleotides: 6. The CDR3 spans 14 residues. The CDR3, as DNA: TGTGCCAGCAACCTAGCGGGAGTCAACTACGAGCAGTACTTC. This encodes CASNLAGVNYEQYF.

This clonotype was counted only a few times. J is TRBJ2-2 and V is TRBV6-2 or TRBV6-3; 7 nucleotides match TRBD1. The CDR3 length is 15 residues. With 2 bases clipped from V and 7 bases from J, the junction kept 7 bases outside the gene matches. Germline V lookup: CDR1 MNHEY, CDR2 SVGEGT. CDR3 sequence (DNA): TGTGCCAGCAGTTACGTAGCACAGGGGATCGGGGAGCTGTTTTTT. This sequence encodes CASSYVAQGIGELFF.

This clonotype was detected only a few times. The CDR3 DNA reads TGCAGTGCTAGATTGCAGGGGAGAGGCACCGGGGAGCTGTTTTTT. It specifies CSARLQGRGTGELFF. V is TRBV20-1 and J is TRBJ2-2, with TRBD1 as a possible D gene (6 bases). This CDR3 spans 15 amino acids. Germline V gene sequence: CDR1 DFQATT, CDR2 SNEGSKA (reference sequence). Trimming took 2 bases from V and 4 from J, leaving 14 bases between them.

CDR3 amino acids: CASSLRGYYEQYF. The DNA of the CDR3 is TGTGCCAGCAGTTTACGAGGATACTACGAGCAGTACTTC. V is TRBV12-3 or TRBV12-4 and J is TRBJ2-7, with D uncertain. V was cut by 2 bases and J by 3 bases, with 8 bases left in between. The CDR3 sequence is 13 residues long.

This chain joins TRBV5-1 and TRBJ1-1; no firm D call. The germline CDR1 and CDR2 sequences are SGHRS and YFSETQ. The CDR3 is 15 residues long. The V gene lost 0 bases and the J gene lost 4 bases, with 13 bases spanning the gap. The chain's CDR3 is CASSLALGRSTEAFF. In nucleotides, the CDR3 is TGCGCCAGCAGCTTGGCTCTGGGCCGGAGCACTGAAGCTTTCTTT.

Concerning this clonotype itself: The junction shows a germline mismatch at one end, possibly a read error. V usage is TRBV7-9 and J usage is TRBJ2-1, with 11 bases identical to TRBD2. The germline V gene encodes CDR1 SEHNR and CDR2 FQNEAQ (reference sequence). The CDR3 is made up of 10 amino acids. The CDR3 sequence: CASSPGTSGF. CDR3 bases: TGTGCCAGCAGTCCCGGGACTAGCGGATTC.

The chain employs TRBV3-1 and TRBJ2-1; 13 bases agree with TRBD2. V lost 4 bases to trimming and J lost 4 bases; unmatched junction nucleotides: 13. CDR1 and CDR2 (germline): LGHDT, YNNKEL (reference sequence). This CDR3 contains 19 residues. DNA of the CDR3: TGTGCCAGCAGCCTACTAGCGGGAGGGCGCCATATATTGTACAATGAGCAGTTCTTC. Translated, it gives CASSLLAGGRHILYNEQFF.

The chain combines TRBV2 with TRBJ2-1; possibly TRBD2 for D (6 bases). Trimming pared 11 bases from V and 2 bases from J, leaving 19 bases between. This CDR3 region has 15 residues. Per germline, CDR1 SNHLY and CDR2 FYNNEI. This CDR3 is CASTLGSGPYNEQFF. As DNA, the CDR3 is TGTGCCTCAACTCTGGGCAGCGGGCCCTACAATGAGCAGTTCTTC.

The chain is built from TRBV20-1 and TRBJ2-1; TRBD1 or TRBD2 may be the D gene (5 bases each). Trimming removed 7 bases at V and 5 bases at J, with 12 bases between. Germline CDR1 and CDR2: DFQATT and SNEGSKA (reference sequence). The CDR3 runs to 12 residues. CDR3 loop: CSGLRGNNEQFF. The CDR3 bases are TGCAGTGGCCTCCGGGGCAACAATGAGCAGTTCTTC.

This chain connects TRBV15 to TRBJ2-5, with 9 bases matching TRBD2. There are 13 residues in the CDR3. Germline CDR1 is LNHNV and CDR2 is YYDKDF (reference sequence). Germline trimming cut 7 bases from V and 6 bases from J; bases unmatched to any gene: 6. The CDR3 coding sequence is TGTGCCACCACCCTCGGGACTAGCCAGACCCAGTACTTC. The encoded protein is CATTLGTSQTQYF.

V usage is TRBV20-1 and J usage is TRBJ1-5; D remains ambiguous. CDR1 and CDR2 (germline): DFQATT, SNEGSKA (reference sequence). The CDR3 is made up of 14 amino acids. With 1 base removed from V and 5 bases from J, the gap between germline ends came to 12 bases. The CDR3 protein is CSARAVSADQPQHF. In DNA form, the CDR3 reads TGCAGTGCTAGAGCGGTTAGTGCGGATCAGCCCCAGCATTTT.

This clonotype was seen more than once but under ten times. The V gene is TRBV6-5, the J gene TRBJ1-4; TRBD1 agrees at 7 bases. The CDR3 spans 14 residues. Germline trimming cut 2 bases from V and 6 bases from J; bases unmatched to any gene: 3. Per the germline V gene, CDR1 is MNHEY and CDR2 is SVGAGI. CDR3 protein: CASSYDRVYEKLFF. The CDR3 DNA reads TGTGCCAGCAGTTACGACAGGGTGTATGAAAAACTGTTTTTT.